Sequencing of this T cell receptor beta chain was carried out in a study of T cells expressing NK-cell markers. From its re-call of the 5' RACE reads, TCRdb lists each CDR3 protein once, without DNA. The sample totals 350,000 to 400,000 distinct CDR3 sequences. Germline V gives CDR1 LGHNA, CDR2 YNFKEQ. CDR3 size: 19 residues. The sequence was collected from a woman in her fifties or sixties in good health. The sequenced sample consisted of blood T cells: a sorted CD56 or NKG2C T cell subset, CD4+ or CD8+ T cells, or bulk PBMC T cells (not recorded which). The chain employs TRBV4-2 and TRBJ2-6; with no DNA, the TCRdb D assignment of TRBD2 cannot be verified. CDR3 in amino acids: CASSQDPQRTLSGANVLTF.